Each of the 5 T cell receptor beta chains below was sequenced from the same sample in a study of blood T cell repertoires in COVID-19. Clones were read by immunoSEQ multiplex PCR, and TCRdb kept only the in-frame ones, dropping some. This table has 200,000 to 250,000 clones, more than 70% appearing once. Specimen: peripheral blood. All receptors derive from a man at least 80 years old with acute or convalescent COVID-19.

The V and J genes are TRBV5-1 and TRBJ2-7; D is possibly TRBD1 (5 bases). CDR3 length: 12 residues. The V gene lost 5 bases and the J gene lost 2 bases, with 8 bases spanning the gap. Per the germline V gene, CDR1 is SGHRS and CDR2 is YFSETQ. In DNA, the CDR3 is TGCGCCAGCAGAAAGGGGACCTACGAGCAGTACTTC. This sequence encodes CASRKGTYEQYF.

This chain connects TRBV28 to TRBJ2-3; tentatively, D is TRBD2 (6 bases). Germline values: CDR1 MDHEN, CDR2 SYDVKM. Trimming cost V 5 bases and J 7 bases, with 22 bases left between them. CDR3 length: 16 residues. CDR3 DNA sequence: TGTGCCAGCAGTCTCCCCCGGGGTAGCGGTACACATACGCAGTATTTT. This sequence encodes CASSLPRGSGTHTQYF.

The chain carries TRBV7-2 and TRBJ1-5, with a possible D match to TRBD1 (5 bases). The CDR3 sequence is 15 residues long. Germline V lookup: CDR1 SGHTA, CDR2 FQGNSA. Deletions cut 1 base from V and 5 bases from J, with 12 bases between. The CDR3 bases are TGTGCCAGCAGCTTAGTGGAGGGGAGCTATCAGCCCCAGCATTTT. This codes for CASSLVEGSYQPQHF. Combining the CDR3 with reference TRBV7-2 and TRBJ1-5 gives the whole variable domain GAGVSQSPSNKVTEKGKDVELRCDPISGHTALYWYRQSLGQGLEFLIYFQGNSAPDKSGLPSDRFSAERTGGSVSTLTIQRTQQEDSAVYLCASSLVEGSYQPQHFGDGTRLSIL.

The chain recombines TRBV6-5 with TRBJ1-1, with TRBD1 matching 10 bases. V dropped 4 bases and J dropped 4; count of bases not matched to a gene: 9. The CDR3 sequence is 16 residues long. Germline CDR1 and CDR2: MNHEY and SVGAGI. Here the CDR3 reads CASSSAGTGAGTEAFF. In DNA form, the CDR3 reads TGTGCCAGCAGTTCCGCCGGGACAGGGGCAGGCACTGAAGCTTTCTTT.

The CDR3 is CASSRGGITEAFF. CDR3 sequence (DNA): TGTGCCAGCAGTAGGGGAGGGATCACTGAAGCTTTCTTT. The genes are TRBV12-3 or TRBV12-4 and TRBJ1-1, with a possible D match to TRBD1 (5 bases). V dropped 5 bases and J dropped 4 bases, with 11 bases sitting between them. The CDR3 runs 13 residues.